What follows are 23 T cell receptor beta chains derived from one specimen sequenced in a study of beta chain features in type 1 diabetes. As every portion of the isolated RNA was reverse transcribed, the sequencing read expressed TCRB transcripts. Only in-frame clones appear in the TCRdb table, and some are missing; sequencing was by immunoSEQ multiplex PCR. The sample comprises around 250,000 clones, less than 35% of which are singletons, and 4% rests with the top ten. Input material: central memory CD4+ T cells from blood. The receptors were gathered from a man in his thirties or forties in good health.

This clone was seen only a few times. The CDR3 nucleotides are TGTGCCAGCAGCATGGGACAGAAGGATGGCTACACCTTC. Amino acid sequence: CASSMGQKDGYTF. The V and J genes are TRBV7-9 and TRBJ1-2; 7 bases map to TRBD1. Trimming at V came to 5 bases and at J to 6 bases, leaving 6 bases not matched to a gene. Per germline, CDR1 SEHNR and CDR2 FQNEAQ (reference sequence). The CDR3 spans 13 residues.

The chain recombines TRBV5-4 with TRBJ2-6; 7 positions agree with TRBD2. Per germline, CDR1 SGHNT and CDR2 YYREEE (reference sequence). The J segment lost 0 bases and the V segment lost 5 bases, leaving 11 bases of the junction unmatched. This CDR3 is built from 18 residues. CDR3 protein: CASRPLSGDTSGANVLTF. The CDR3 DNA follows: TGTGCCAGCAGACCGCTGAGCGGGGATACCTCTGGGGCCAACGTCCTGACTTTC. Full variable domain (remainder filled in from reference TRBV5-4 and TRBJ2-6): ETGVTQSPTHLIKTRGQQVTLRCSSQSGHNTVSWYQQALGQGPQFIFQYYREEENGRGNFPPRFSGLQFPNYSSELNVNALELDDSALYLCASRPLSGDTSGANVLTFGAGSRLTVL.

The chain combines TRBV6-6 with TRBJ2-1, with 7 bases fitting TRBD2. The V gene end was trimmed by 5 bases and the J gene end by 4 bases; junction bases not matched to a gene: 11. Germline CDR1 reads MNHNY; CDR2 reads SVGAGI (reference sequence). There are 16 residues in the CDR3. The CDR3 here is CASSRTRLTGYNEQFF. The CDR3 DNA reads TGTGCCAGCAGTCGGACTAGACTCACGGGATACAATGAGCAGTTCTTC.

This clone has just one count. The rearrangement uses TRBV25-1 and TRBJ1-2; no reliable D call. The CDR3 extends over 12 amino acids. Between the trimmed V and J ends, which lost 1 base and 8 bases, there was a span of 8 bases. CDR1 is MGHDK, CDR2 SYGVNS, per germline. In nucleotides, the CDR3 is TGTGCCAGCAGTGAATGGTCTAAGGGCTACACCTTC. Translated, it gives CASSEWSKGYTF.

V is TRBV13 and J is TRBJ2-1, with 8 bases identical to TRBD2. J was trimmed by 7 bases and V by 6 bases; bases with no gene match: 11. The CDR3 loop spans 15 amino acids. Germline V gene sequence: CDR1 PRHDT, CDR2 FYEKMQ (reference sequence). The DNA for the CDR3 is TGTGCCAGCAGACTCAGCGGGAGTGCTAGAAATGAGCAGTTCTTC. Protein sequence: CASRLSGSARNEQFF.

This clone was detected a few times. The chain joins TRBV30 to TRBJ2-5, with D perhaps matching TRBD2 (6 bases). CDR1 GTSNPN and CDR2 SVGIG come from the germline V gene (reference sequence). The CDR3 loop spans 17 amino acids. The ends were cut back, 1 base at V and 4 bases at J, with 22 bases in the middle. CDR3 protein: CAWSGPRPSDGSETQYF. DNA of the CDR3: TGTGCCTGGAGTGGGCCCCGGCCTAGCGACGGGTCAGAGACCCAGTACTTC.

For the CDR3, the DNA is TGTGCCAGCTCAGTTAGCTCTGGGGCCAACGTCCTGACTTTC. It translates to CASSVSSGANVLTF. The chain has TRBV2 and TRBJ2-6; D gene uncertain. Germline V CDR1 and CDR2: SNHLY, FYNNEI. This CDR3 region has 14 residues. With 8 bases removed from V and 0 bases from J, the gap between germline ends came to 8 bases.

The chain recombines TRBV19 with TRBJ2-3; D possibly corresponds to TRBD2 (6 bases). This CDR3 region has 13 residues. Trimming removed 1 base at V and 4 bases at J, with 6 bases between. Germline V gene lookup returns CDR1 LNHDA and CDR2 SQIVND (reference sequence). CDR3 nucleotides: TGTGCCAGTAGTATAGTAGCGGCAGATACGCAGTATTTT. The encoded protein is CASSIVAADTQYF.

The chain employs TRBV4-2 and TRBJ2-1, with a tentative D call TRBD1 (6 bases). This CDR3 has 15 residues. Germline CDR1 is LGHNA and CDR2 is YNFKEQ. The V end was cut by 6 bases, the J end by 6 bases, with 18 bases between. DNA for the CDR3: TGTGCCAGCAGGGTAATGGTTACAGGGACCAATGAGCAGTTCTTC. Translated, it gives CASRVMVTGTNEQFF.

This chain links TRBV28 with TRBJ2-3; D is perhaps TRBD1 or TRBD2 (6 bases each). CDR1 is MDHEN, CDR2 SYDVKM, per germline. This CDR3 comprises 11 residues. With 11 bases removed from V and 6 bases from J, the gap between germline ends came to 12 bases. The CDR3 here is CARGTSDTQYF. The CDR3 coding sequence is TGTGCCCGCGGGACATCCGATACGCAGTATTTT.

V gene TRBV19 combines with J gene TRBJ2-3; D gene uncertain. V dropped 3 bases and J dropped 0 bases, with 10 bases sitting between them. The CDR3 length is 15 residues. Germline loops: CDR1 LNHDA, CDR2 SQIVND (reference sequence). The CDR3 DNA is TGTGCCAGTAGTATTTTCTTGGCTAGCACAGATACGCAGTATTTT. This sequence encodes CASSIFLASTDTQYF.

This rearrangement joins TRBV30 to TRBJ2-7; 10 bases match TRBD2. This CDR3 region has 15 residues. CDR1 and CDR2 (germline): GTSNPN, SVGIG (reference sequence). V lost 3 bases, J lost 3 bases, and 8 bases stayed unmatched. CDR3 DNA sequence: TGTGCCTGGAGCGGTCCCTCTAGCGGGAGCTACGAGCAGTACTTC. Protein sequence: CAWSGPSSGSYEQYF.

The chain joins TRBV5-6 to TRBJ2-1, with 9 bases fitting TRBD1. Unmatched junction bases numbered 12, after V lost 6 bases and J lost 8 bases. CDR3 length equals 15 residues. Germline V gene data show CDR1 as SGHDT and CDR2 as YYEEEE. CDR3 in amino acids: CASTLPGTGKDEQFF. The CDR3 region has the DNA TGTGCCAGCACCCTCCCCGGGACAGGGAAGGATGAGCAGTTCTTC.

The rearrangement uses TRBV11-2 and TRBJ2-5, with D perhaps assigned TRBD1 or TRBD2 (5 bases each). The germline V gene encodes CDR1 SGHAT and CDR2 FQNNGV. The CDR3 is made up of 15 amino acids. V lost 1 base and J lost 4, with 13 bases in between. The CDR3 sequence: CASSLGNSGGETQYF. For the CDR3, the DNA is TGTGCCAGCAGCTTAGGGAACAGTGGGGGAGAGACCCAGTACTTC.

This clone was counted a single time. The V and J genes are TRBV6-4 and TRBJ2-2; the D gene is possibly TRBD1 (5 bases). Trimming cost V 3 bases and J 0 bases, with 8 bases left between them. The CDR3 loop spans 15 amino acids. CDR1 is MRHNA and CDR2 is SNTAGT in the germline V gene. The CDR3 DNA follows: TGTGCCAGCAGTGAGCAGGGCTCGAACACCGGGGAGCTGTTTTTT. Translated, it gives CASSEQGSNTGELFF.

The genes are TRBV27 and TRBJ2-3; TRBD2 is a possible D gene (5 bases). The CDR3 has 13 amino acids. Trimming shortened V by 11 bases and J by 0 bases, and 12 bases separated the two germline ends. Germline CDR1 and CDR2: MNHEY and SMNVEV (reference sequence). This chain's CDR3 is CAEEEASTDTQYF. For the CDR3, the DNA is TGTGCCGAGGAGGAGGCGAGCACAGATACGCAGTATTTT.

This clone appeared a few times. The chain employs TRBV7-9 and TRBJ1-6; 9 bases match TRBD1. From germline, CDR1 is SEHNR and CDR2 FQNEAQ (reference sequence). The CDR3 runs to 15 residues. Losses at the gene ends were 5 bases for V and 4 bases for J; bases not matched to a gene: 3. CDR3 coding DNA: TGTGCCAGCAGCCCGGGGACAGGGTATAATTCACCCCTCCACTTT. Protein product: CASSPGTGYNSPLHF.

V and J are TRBV5-6 and TRBJ1-5, with D possibly being TRBD1 (6 bases). The CDR3 is 14 residues long. V dropped 0 bases and J dropped 3 bases, with 7 bases sitting between them. CDR1 is SGHDT, CDR2 YYEEEE, per germline. The CDR3 reads CASSLAGDNQPQHF. The CDR3 coding sequence is TGTGCCAGCAGCTTGGCAGGGGACAATCAGCCCCAGCATTTT.

The chain carries TRBV6-6 and TRBJ2-7; a possible D gene is TRBD1 (6 bases). The CDR3 has 14 residues. V was cut by 0 bases and J by 7 bases, with 13 bases left in between. Germline assignment: CDR1 MNHNY and CDR2 SVGAGI (reference sequence). The DNA for the CDR3 is TGTGCCAGCAGTTACTCCGCAGGGGAGCGTGAGCAGTACTTC. Translated: CASSYSAGEREQYF.

This clone appeared once. The V and J genes are TRBV11-2 and TRBJ2-1; D unclear. The germline V and J ends were trimmed by 6 bases and 0 bases, with 15 bases remaining between them. CDR1 and CDR2 (germline): SGHAT, FQNNGV. The CDR3 consists of 16 residues. The DNA for the CDR3 is TGTGCCAGCAGGGCAGCTTTGCAGGCCTCCTACAATGAGCAGTTCTTC. Its protein product is CASRAALQASYNEQFF.

The chain is built from TRBV20-1 and TRBJ1-1; D ambiguous. The V gene's germline CDR1 is DFQATT and CDR2 SNEGSKA (reference sequence). CDR3 length: 11 amino acids. The CDR3 nucleotides are TGCAGGCCCGGGCAGGCCACTGAAGCTTTCTTT. Translation: CRPGQATEAFF.

This chain uses TRBV7-6 with TRBJ2-3; TRBD2 aligns across 8 bases. The CDR3 totals 17 residues. The J segment lost 0 bases and the V segment lost 5 bases, leaving 10 bases of the junction unmatched. CDR1 is SGHVS and CDR2 is FNYEAQ in the germline V gene. CDR3 protein: CASSPRLAPYSTDTQYF. In DNA form, the CDR3 reads TGTGCCAGCAGCCCGCGACTAGCGCCTTATAGCACAGATACGCAGTATTTT.

The chain is built from TRBV30 and TRBJ1-4, with 9 bases identical to TRBD1. The CDR3 runs to 14 residues. The V gene end was trimmed by 3 bases and the J gene end by 5 bases; junction bases not matched to a gene: 4. Looked up from germline, CDR1 is GTSNPN and CDR2 is SVGIG (reference sequence). The CDR3 sequence is CAWSSGTGNEKLFF. The DNA of the CDR3 is TGTGCCTGGAGCTCCGGGACAGGGAATGAAAAACTGTTTTTT.